The 23 T cell receptor beta chains given below trace back to one sample, sequenced in a study of T-cell memory formation after mild COVID-19 (dated by TCRdb to the early 2020s). The library was prepared using 5' RACE. Instrument on record: Illumina NovaSeq 6000. TCRdb trimmed the raw reads at Q25, called clones with MiXCR and kept productive beta chains. Each entry merges the rows of one CDR3 protein and shows their most common DNA and genes. In all, the sample holds hundreds of thousands of distinct CDR3 sequences, and about 20% of those were seen once. The ten top clones hold under 8.5% of the sample. The sequencing sample was made of PBMCs or a T cell subset sorted from them (not recorded which). The source is an adult woman who had mild COVID-19 (a few samples of this study predate the infection). The sample titles of this study are shuffled in the database, so cell type and time point are left out; the donor was told from shared clones.

This clonotype was seen only a few times. This sequence joins TRBV12-3 or TRBV12-4 and TRBJ2-3, with 10 nucleotides matching TRBD2. This CDR3 is 13 amino acids long. V shed 6 bases, J shed 6 bases, and the junction held 3 bases outside the gene matches. The DNA of the CDR3 is TGTGCCAGCAGAGCGGGGGGGCACGATACGCAGTATTTT. This translates into CASRAGGHDTQYF.

The chain has TRBV6-2 or TRBV6-3 and TRBJ1-2; no definite D call. Trimming removed 2 bases at V and 1 base at J, with 17 bases between. Germline CDR1 reads MNHEY; CDR2 reads SVGEGT. The CDR3 totals 17 residues. CDR3 in DNA: TGTGCCAGCAGTTACCACCCGTCGGGCCTTCGTAACTATGGCTACACCTTC. It yields the protein CASSYHPSGLRNYGYTF.

This clonotype occurred many times. J is TRBJ2-4 and V is TRBV7-3; no reliable D call. Germline values: CDR1 SGHTA, CDR2 FQGTGA. The CDR3 loop spans 14 amino acids. V was pared by 3 bases and J by 2 bases, with 8 bases between. The CDR3 bases are TGTGCCAGCAGCTTCTTTCAGCCCAAAAACATTCAGTACTTC. Protein sequence: CASSFFQPKNIQYF.

V gene TRBV18 combines with J gene TRBJ1-2, with D possibly TRBD1 on 5 matching bases. The germline gives CDR1 KGHSH, CDR2 LQKENI. V gave up 6 bases and J gave up 8 bases, with 13 bases separating them. This CDR3 contains 12 residues. As DNA, the CDR3 is TGTGCCAGCTCGCCTGACACAGGAGGCTACACCTTC. Translation: CASSPDTGGYTF.

The gene calls are TRBV24-1 and TRBJ2-7; no clear D gene. There are 15 residues in the CDR3. Germline values: CDR1 KGHDR, CDR2 SFDVKD. Trimming removed 4 bases at V and 6 bases at J, with 18 bases between. The CDR3 DNA sequence: TGTGCCACCAGTGACACCCAGCATGGTCGGAGCGAGCAGTACTTC. Protein product: CATSDTQHGRSEQYF.

J is TRBJ1-1 and V is TRBV9, with TRBD1 identical over 7 bases. Per germline, CDR1 SGDLS and CDR2 YYNGEE. The trim removed 4 bases at V and 3 bases at J, leaving 9 bases unmatched. This CDR3 is built from 15 residues. The CDR3 region is CASSSGGARDTEAFF. Written as DNA, the CDR3 is TGTGCCAGCAGCTCAGGGGGGGCGCGGGACACTGAAGCTTTCTTT.

This clonotype has only a few counts. The rearrangement uses TRBV7-9 and TRBJ2-2; D remains unclear. The CDR3 runs to 14 residues. Trimming stripped 2 bases from V and 1 base from J, with 5 bases between. Per the germline V gene, CDR1 is SEHNR and CDR2 is FQNEAQ (reference sequence). This CDR3 reads CASSLKENTGELFF. The CDR3 coding sequence is TGTGCCAGCAGCTTAAAAGAGAACACCGGGGAGCTGTTTTTT.

This clonotype was seen ten or more times. The CDR3 DNA sequence: TGCAGTGCTACCAACCCCCTAGTTCGGGAGTCCTACGAGCAGTACTTC. Protein sequence: CSATNPLVRESYEQYF. This chain connects TRBV20-1 to TRBJ2-7; a weak D match, TRBD2 (6 bases). In germline, CDR1 is DFQATT, CDR2 SNEGSKA (reference sequence). Trimming stripped 4 bases from V and 1 base from J, with 20 bases between. The CDR3 loop spans 16 amino acids.

V gene TRBV9 combines with J gene TRBJ2-7; 7 nucleotides agree with TRBD2. The germline CDR1 and CDR2 sequences are SGDLS and YYNGEE. This CDR3 has 17 amino acids. V lost 0 bases, J lost 0 bases, and 9 bases stayed unmatched. CDR3: CASSVVPDSGFSYEQYF. CDR3 in DNA: TGTGCCAGCAGCGTAGTCCCCGATAGCGGGTTCTCCTACGAGCAGTACTTC.

In this sample, this clonotype turned up a few times. The V gene is TRBV7-9, the J gene TRBJ1-4, with 7 bases identical to TRBD1. This CDR3 has 15 amino acids. The germline V gene has CDR1 SEHNR and CDR2 FQNEAQ (reference sequence). Trimming cost V 2 bases and J 4 bases; bases outside gene matches: 4. CDR3 sequence: CASSLSGTDNEKLFF. CDR3 in DNA: TGTGCCAGCAGCTTATCCGGGACAGATAATGAAAAACTGTTTTTT. Full variable domain (missing parts from reference TRBV7-9 and TRBJ1-4): DTGVSQNPRHKITKRGQNVTFRCDPISEHNRLYWYRQTLGQGPEFLTYFQNEAQLEKSRLLSDRFSAERPKGSFSTLEIQRTEQGDSAMYLCASSLSGTDNEKLFFGSGTQLSVL.

CDR3 nucleotide sequence: TGTGCCTGGAGTTATCGGACAGGGGGGAACACTGAAGCTTTCTTT. Protein product: CAWSYRTGGNTEAFF. The chain combines TRBV30 with TRBJ1-1, with TRBD1 matching over 10 bases. Per the germline V gene, CDR1 is GTSNPN and CDR2 is SVGIG (reference sequence). The CDR3 covers 15 residues. V shed 2 bases, J shed 1 base, and the junction held 4 bases outside the gene matches.

This clonotype was observed many times. The chain links TRBV7-2 to TRBJ1-1; D might be TRBD1 (5 bases). CDR1 SGHTA and CDR2 FQGNSA come from the germline V gene. V lost 3 bases and J lost 3, with 11 bases in between. The CDR3 is 14 amino acids. CDR3 in DNA: TGTGCCAGCAGCTTTAAGGCCAGGGACACTGAAGCTTTCTTT. It codes for CASSFKARDTEAFF.

This clonotype was recorded a few times. V and J are TRBV11-2 and TRBJ1-4, with D unresolved. The CDR3 has 13 amino acids. CDR1 is SGHAT, CDR2 FQNNGV, per germline. V was cut by 4 bases and J by 8 bases, with 11 bases left in between. CDR3 protein: CASSSVGREKLFF. Here the CDR3 DNA reads TGTGCCAGCAGCTCAGTCGGGAGGGAAAAACTGTTTTTT.

V and J are TRBV5-1 and TRBJ2-7; 10 positions match TRBD2. CDR1 and CDR2 from the germline V gene are SGHRS and YFSETQ. Losses at the gene ends were 2 bases for V and 6 bases for J; bases not matched to a gene: 11. The CDR3 has 16 amino acids. The CDR3 loop reads CASSLGLAGVTVEQYF. The CDR3 DNA follows: TGCGCCAGCAGCTTAGGGCTAGCGGGAGTCACGGTCGAGCAGTACTTC.

This chain links TRBV18 with TRBJ2-3; D not certain. CDR3 length equals 15 residues. Germline loops: CDR1 KGHSH, CDR2 LQKENI. V was trimmed by 0 bases and J by 3 bases, leaving 10 bases between them. The chain's CDR3 is CASSPPFAGTDTQYF. The CDR3, as DNA: TGTGCCAGCTCACCACCTTTTGCAGGAACAGATACGCAGTATTTT.

The table lists this clonotype with a few counts. The rearrangement links TRBV13 to TRBJ2-7, with D perhaps matching TRBD1 (6 bases). CDR3 length: 14 amino acids. Trimming took 5 bases from V and 4 from J, leaving 15 bases between them. The germline V gene encodes CDR1 PRHDT and CDR2 FYEKMQ (reference sequence). Written as DNA, the CDR3 is TGTGCCAGCAGCCCTCGGGGCAGGGGTTACGAGCAGTACTTC. Amino acids: CASSPRGRGYEQYF.

This clonotype was picked up many times. V gene TRBV7-9 combines with J gene TRBJ2-7; 9 nucleotides match TRBD1. J lost 1 base, V lost 4 bases, and 2 bases had no gene match. Looked up from germline, CDR1 is SEHNR and CDR2 is FQNEAQ (reference sequence). The CDR3 totals 14 residues. The CDR3 is CASSSDRGSYEQYF. The CDR3 DNA follows: TGTGCCAGCAGCTCCGACAGGGGGTCCTACGAGCAGTACTTC.

A few counts support this clonotype. V is TRBV6-1 and J is TRBJ2-1, with D perhaps TRBD1 or TRBD2 (6 bases each). V gave up 7 bases and J gave up 10 bases, with 17 bases separating them. This CDR3 contains 13 residues. Germline V gene lookup returns CDR1 MNHNS and CDR2 SASEGT. CDR3 sequence: CASNRGTSGEQFF. The CDR3 region has the DNA TGTGCCAGCAACCGGGGGACATCGGGCGAGCAGTTCTTC.

This clonotype showed up just a few times. This rearrangement joins TRBV2 to TRBJ2-1, with TRBD2 matching 12 bases. Germline V gives CDR1 SNHLY, CDR2 FYNNEI. This CDR3 has 14 amino acids. After removal of 7 bases from V and 4 bases from J, the junction contained 2 bases not matched to a gene. CDR3 DNA: TGTGCCAGCACCGGACTAGCGGGGTACAATGAGCAGTTCTTC. Its protein is CASTGLAGYNEQFF.

The chain couples TRBV7-3 to TRBJ2-1; a possible D gene is TRBD2 (7 bases). V was pared by 4 bases and J by 6 bases, with 16 bases between. Germline loops: CDR1 SGHTA, CDR2 FQGTGA. The CDR3 is made up of 15 amino acids. CDR3 nucleotide sequence: TGTGCCAGCAGCTCGCGGGGGCCTCCGGGCAATGAGCAGTTCTTC. It specifies CASSSRGPPGNEQFF.

This clonotype has ten or more counts. The chain is built from TRBV6-6 and TRBJ1-2; D might be TRBD1 (6 bases). The V gene's germline CDR1 is MNHNY and CDR2 SVGAGI (reference sequence). V lost 7 bases and J lost 3, with 12 bases in between. The CDR3 loop spans 13 amino acids. CDR3 DNA: TGTGCCAGCACTCCGACAGGAGACTATGGCTACACCTTC. As protein: CASTPTGDYGYTF.

This clonotype was found a few times. The rearrangement joins TRBV12-3 or TRBV12-4 to TRBJ2-1; D might be TRBD2 (5 bases). The CDR3 has 12 amino acids. V gave up 5 bases and J gave up 10 bases, with 12 bases separating them. The CDR3 protein is CASSLASWEQFF. DNA for the CDR3: TGTGCCAGCAGTCTCGCTAGCTGGGAGCAGTTCTTC.

This clonotype was seen ten or more times. The chain has TRBV29-1 and TRBJ2-1, with a possible D match to TRBD1 (7 bases). This CDR3 region has 16 residues. CDR1 and CDR2 from the germline V gene are SQVTM and ANQGSEA. V was trimmed by 2 bases and J by 7 bases, leaving 21 bases between them. The CDR3 DNA reads as TGCAGCGTTGAACGAATAGGGGGCGGCGCGGGGAATGAGCAGTTCTTC. Translated, it gives CSVERIGGGAGNEQFF.